This entry lists 5 T cell receptor beta chains sequenced from one sample in a study of chemoradiotherapy in HPV16-positive cancers. Produced via immunoSEQ multiplex PCR; TCRdb's table is partial and in-frame only. Of about 22,000 clones in the sample, just under 75% were seen once. The sample was taken from a patient who underwent chemoradiotherapy. The receptors were sampled from a human donor with HPV-associated anogenital cancer.

The chain combines TRBV4-2 with TRBJ2-7; a possible D gene is TRBD1 (5 bases). From germline, CDR1 is LGHNA and CDR2 YNFKEQ. This CDR3 spans 14 amino acids. With 2 bases removed from V and 2 bases from J, the gap between germline ends came to 10 bases. Here the CDR3 reads CASSQYRSPYEQYF. The CDR3 DNA follows: TGTGCCAGCAGCCAATACAGGAGTCCCTACGAGCAGTACTTC.

The V call is TRBV7-9, the J call TRBJ2-7; a weak D match, TRBD1 (5 bases). The CDR3 length is 17 residues. Germline assignment: CDR1 SEHNR and CDR2 FQNEAQ (reference sequence). V gave up 0 bases and J gave up 1 base, with 16 bases separating them. In DNA, the CDR3 is TGTGCCAGCAGCTTAGCCGACAGACAGTTACTATCCTACGAGCAGTACTTC. This codes for CASSLADRQLLSYEQYF. Supplemented by reference TRBV7-9 and TRBJ2-7, the full variable domain reads DTGVSQNPRHKITKRGQNVTFRCDPISEHNRLYWYRQTLGQGPEFLTYFQNEAQLEKSRLLSDRFSAERPKGSFSTLEIQRTEQGDSAMYLCASSLADRQLLSYEQYFGPGTRLTVT.

The V call is TRBV28, the J call TRBJ2-3; D perhaps matches TRBD1 (6 bases). Germline-derived CDR1 and CDR2 are MDHEN and SYDVKM. CDR3 length: 15 amino acids. The ends were cut back, 2 bases at V and 2 bases at J, with 11 bases in the middle. CDR3: CASSLVGAHTDTQYF. Here the CDR3 DNA reads TGTGCCAGCAGTTTAGTGGGGGCTCACACAGATACGCAGTATTTT.

This clone rates as medium-sized. The V and J genes are TRBV11-2 and TRBJ2-1; TRBD2 matches at 9 bases. J gave up 2 bases and V 5 bases, and 7 bases lay outside the gene matches. From germline, CDR1 is SGHAT and CDR2 FQNNGV. The length of the CDR3 is 16 residues. The DNA for the CDR3 is TGTGCCAGCAGCCCTAGCGGGGCGCAAGCCTACAATGAGCAGTTCTTC. It translates to CASSPSGAQAYNEQFF.

The chain joins TRBV30 to TRBJ1-1; D remains unclear. Trimming removed 4 bases from V and 0 bases from J, with 12 bases in between. CDR1 and CDR2 (germline): GTSNPN, SVGIG (reference sequence). The CDR3 runs 14 residues. This CDR3 is CAWTLRRMNTEAFF. CDR3 coding DNA: TGTGCCTGGACCCTTCGCAGGATGAACACTGAAGCTTTCTTT.